The 19 T cell receptor beta chains presented below share a single source sample, sequenced in a study of memory CD8 T cells in hepatitis C reinfection. Time point meaning: late/post reinfection, 12 to 24 weeks after detection. The sorted cells went straight to TCR sequencing with no prior in vitro expansion. Produced via immunoSEQ multiplex PCR; TCRdb's table is partial and in-frame only. The sample yields approximately 49,000 clones, 89% seen once. Material: naive CD8+ T cells sorted from blood. The origin of the receptors is a man younger than 35 with hepatitis C virus infection.

V is TRBV21-1 and J is TRBJ2-2; the DNA was not compared with TRBD2, the D call given in the table. TRBV21-1 is assigned pseudogene status. The CDR3 has 20 amino acids. The CDR3 nucleotides read TGTGCCAGCAGCTCTCGACCCCCTGGACTAGCGGGGGCCAACACCGGGGAGCTGTTTTTT. Residues: CASSSRPPGLAGANTGELFF.

As to this clone: The same CDR3 also results from other DNA sequences found in this sample. The chain has TRBV29-1 and TRBJ2-1; TRBD1 might be the D (5 bases). The CDR3 length is 13 residues. CDR1 is SQVTM and CDR2 is ANQGSEA in the germline V gene. Trimming took off 2 bases at V and 4 bases at J, with 9 bases between the two ends. The CDR3 here is CSVEQDTYNEQFF. The CDR3 nucleotides are TGCAGCGTTGAACAGGACACTTACAATGAGCAGTTCTTC.

The V gene is TRBV13, the J gene TRBJ1-6; TRBD1 aligns across 7 bases. V was pared by 5 bases and J by 6 bases, with 7 bases of the junction left unmatched. This CDR3 contains 15 residues. Looked up from germline, CDR1 is PRHDT and CDR2 is FYEKMQ (reference sequence). CDR3: CASSLQGTPNSPLHF. The CDR3 DNA reads TGTGCCAGCAGCCTACAGGGGACCCCTAATTCACCCCTCCACTTT. Complete variable domain (other parts from reference TRBV13 and TRBJ1-6): AAGVIQSPRHLIKEKRETATLKCYPIPRHDTVYWYQQGPGQDPQFLISFYEKMQSDKGSIPDRFSAQQFSDYHSELNMSSLELGDSALYFCASSLQGTPNSPLHFGNGTRLTVT.

This clone was seen only once. This chain uses TRBV7-2 with TRBJ2-3; the D is unclear. From germline, CDR1 is SGHTA and CDR2 FQGNSA. Trimming stripped 1 base from V and 0 bases from J, with 8 bases between. The CDR3 runs 15 residues. This chain's CDR3 is CASSLDGRSTDTQYF. The CDR3, as DNA: TGTGCCAGCAGCTTAGACGGCAGGAGCACAGATACGCAGTATTTT.

The chain employs TRBV7-9 and TRBJ2-5; D unclear. Germline loops: CDR1 SEHNR, CDR2 FQNEAQ (reference sequence). There are 14 residues in the CDR3. V shed 3 bases and J shed 1 base, with 9 bases lying between them. The CDR3 sequence is CASSFLELQETQYF. CDR3 sequence (DNA): TGTGCCAGCAGCTTTCTAGAACTCCAAGAGACCCAGTACTTC.

This chain links TRBV14 with TRBJ1-1, with TRBD1 matching 7 bases. Germline V gene data show CDR1 as SGHDN and CDR2 as FVKESK. The CDR3 covers 14 residues. V lost 3 bases to trimming and J lost 5 bases; unmatched junction nucleotides: 6. The CDR3 DNA sequence: TGTGCCAGCAGCCACCCAGGGGGTTGGACTGAAGCTTTCTTT. Translated: CASSHPGGWTEAFF. Drawing the rest from reference TRBV14 and TRBJ1-1, the complete variable domain is EAGVTQFPSHSVIEKGQTVTLRCDPISGHDNLYWYRRVMGKEIKFLLHFVKESKQDESGMPNNRFLAERTGGTYSTLKVQPAELEDSGVYFCASSHPGGWTEAFFGQGTRLTVV.

This chain joins TRBV30 and TRBJ1-3, with D perhaps matching TRBD1 (5 bases). The V and J ends lost 4 bases and 2 bases respectively, with 18 bases between them. The germline V gene encodes CDR1 GTSNPN and CDR2 SVGIG (reference sequence). The CDR3 has 16 amino acids. CDR3 nucleotide sequence: TGTGCCTGGACATGGAAACAGGATCTGACTGGAAACACCATATATTTT. Its protein product is CAWTWKQDLTGNTIYF.

This chain joins TRBV9 and TRBJ1-2; no firm D call. There are 13 residues in the CDR3. V was trimmed by 4 bases and J by 3 bases, leaving 10 bases between them. Germline V gene lookup returns CDR1 SGDLS and CDR2 YYNGEE. The CDR3 coding sequence is TGTGCCAGCAGCCCGCCTCGGGACTATGGCTACACCTTC. It yields the protein CASSPPRDYGYTF.

This clone has only one observation. This chain connects TRBV27 to TRBJ2-1; TRBD2 might be the D (7 bases). The V end lost 0 bases, the J end lost 5 bases, and 17 bases lay between the germline ends. The CDR3 totals 17 residues. Germline loops: CDR1 MNHEY, CDR2 SMNVEV (reference sequence). The CDR3, as DNA: TGTGCCAGCAGTTTATCGGTGGGGGGGCTCTACAACAATGAGCAGTTCTTC. This sequence encodes CASSLSVGGLYNNEQFF.

V is TRBV11-3 and J is TRBJ2-3; 10 bases align to TRBD2. Unmatched junction bases numbered 9, after V lost 3 bases and J lost 6 bases. CDR1 and CDR2 (germline): SGHNT, YENEEA. This CDR3 comprises 16 residues. The CDR3 reads CASSLPGLARVDTQYF. The CDR3 DNA is TGTGCCAGCAGCTTGCCGGGACTAGCGAGGGTGGATACGCAGTATTTT.

The chain uses TRBV18 and TRBJ2-3; 10 bases are shared with TRBD2. V was clipped by 1 base and J by 4 bases; unmatched bases: 2. The CDR3 spans 15 residues. CDR1 and CDR2 from the germline V gene are KGHSH and LQKENI. The CDR3 reads CASSPLAGGSDTQYF. CDR3 bases: TGTGCCAGCTCACCACTAGCGGGAGGCTCAGATACGCAGTATTTT.

This chain links TRBV7-9 with TRBJ2-2; 8 bases are shared with TRBD2. The V and J ends lost 5 bases and 7 bases, in that order; junction bases with no gene match: 15. The CDR3 has 17 residues. In germline, CDR1 is SEHNR, CDR2 FQNEAQ (reference sequence). The CDR3 DNA reads TGTGCCAGCAGCCAAATACTAGCGGACCGAGGGATCGGGGAGCTGTTTTTT. Amino acids: CASSQILADRGIGELFF.

This chain joins TRBV6-1 and TRBJ2-3; D might be TRBD2 (5 bases). The CDR3 is made up of 15 amino acids. CDR1 MNHNS and CDR2 SASEGT come from the germline V gene. With 2 bases removed from V and 2 bases from J, the gap between germline ends came to 11 bases. The CDR3 is CASSEREFITDTQYF. The DNA of the CDR3 is TGTGCCAGCAGTGAAAGGGAGTTTATCACAGATACGCAGTATTTT.

This clone was observed a handful of times. The chain is built from TRBV27 and TRBJ1-2; weak D call: TRBD1 (5 bases). Trimming stripped 6 bases from V and 3 bases from J, with 20 bases between. Germline CDR1 and CDR2: MNHEY and SMNVEV (reference sequence). The CDR3 length is 16 residues. The CDR3 here is CASSAGGTEDYYGYTF. CDR3 in DNA: TGTGCCAGCAGCGCAGGAGGGACGGAAGACTACTATGGCTACACCTTC.

The CDR3: CASSQNPTGKGLEAFF. DNA of the CDR3: TGCGCCAGCAGCCAAAACCCGACAGGGAAAGGCTTGGAAGCTTTCTTT. The V gene is TRBV4-1, the J gene TRBJ1-1; 7 nucleotides line up with TRBD1. V was clipped by 2 bases and J by 8 bases; unmatched bases: 14. Germline assignment: CDR1 MGHRA and CDR2 YSYEKL. The CDR3 is 16 amino acids.

The chain has TRBV30 and TRBJ2-5; D not resolved. V dropped 0 bases and J dropped 2 bases, with 10 bases sitting between them. Per germline, CDR1 GTSNPN and CDR2 SVGIG (reference sequence). The CDR3 contains 14 residues. CDR3 DNA: TGTGCCTGGAGTGTAGAACTCAATCAAGAGACCCAGTACTTC. As protein: CAWSVELNQETQYF.

V usage is TRBV2 and J usage is TRBJ2-7; 9 nucleotides match TRBD2. V gave up 5 bases and J gave up 6 bases; unmatched junction bases: 11. The CDR3 is 15 residues long. CDR1 SNHLY and CDR2 FYNNEI come from the germline V gene. The CDR3, as DNA: TGTGCCAGCAGTACCACTAGCGGGCCCCCTCTCGAGCAGTACTTC. This translates into CASSTTSGPPLEQYF.

V usage is TRBV7-9 and J usage is TRBJ2-7; 7 bases align to TRBD1. The CDR3 spans 15 residues. The germline V gene has CDR1 SEHNR and CDR2 FQNEAQ (reference sequence). Trimming cost V 5 bases and J 2 bases; bases outside gene matches: 9. The CDR3 DNA follows: TGTGCCAGCAGCACCTCCGACAGGGTCGCCTACGAGCAGTACTTC. Translating gives CASSTSDRVAYEQYF.

The V and J genes are TRBV28 and TRBJ2-1; TRBD1 agrees at 9 bases. J gave up 4 bases and V 5 bases, and 9 bases lay outside the gene matches. The germline gives CDR1 MDHEN, CDR2 SYDVKM. This CDR3 spans 16 amino acids. The CDR3 sequence is CASSPPRDREYNEQFF. The CDR3 coding sequence is TGTGCCAGCAGTCCCCCCCGGGACAGGGAATACAATGAGCAGTTCTTC.